One T cell receptor beta chain is described in this entry. The antigen remains unidentified. The CDR3 contains 16 residues. Trimming removed 1 base at V and 0 bases at J, with 12 bases between. Germline loops: CDR1 SGHTA, CDR2 FQGNSA. Sequenced by immunoSEQ multiplex PCR; TCRdb stores in-frame clones only, minus some. The sample has about 110,000 clones; approximately 89% are singletons. This entry comes from a study of T cell responses to AZD1222 COVID-19 vaccine. Second doses at about 4 or about 12 weeks were pooled. Findings and limits, study-wide: Donors were chiefly white British, with a greater number of females, and clonal diversity was perhaps underestimated.

Sequenced material: peripheral blood, taken 28 days after the second AZD1222 dose. The TCR was taken from an adult who received the AZD1222 COVID-19 vaccine. J is TRBJ1-2 and V is TRBV7-2; D may be TRBD1 (6 bases). CDR3 protein: CASSLGGQGPNYGYTF. Written as DNA, the CDR3 is TGTGCCAGCAGCTTAGGGGGGCAGGGCCCTAACTATGGCTACACCTTC.